The next 29 T cell receptor beta chains were all read from a single sample in a study of ipilimumab plus nivolumab after autologous stem cell transplantation. This table comes from immunoSEQ multiplex PCR, and its TCRdb copy is limited to in-frame clones, with some not included. This table holds around 2,000 clones, around 82% found once. Sequencing was performed on PBMCs, taken in a trial of ipilimumab plus nivolumab as post-transplant consolidation. The receptor set was obtained from a male donor with multiple myeloma.

The rearrangement uses TRBV28 and TRBJ1-2; D not certain. This CDR3 has 16 amino acids. V was cut by 1 base and J by 2 bases, with 14 bases left in between. Germline V gene lookup returns CDR1 MDHEN and CDR2 SYDVKM. CDR3 in amino acids: CASSLSGPTGNYGYTF. Here the CDR3 DNA reads TGTGCCAGCAGTTTATCGGGTCCTACTGGAAACTATGGCTACACCTTC.

This chain connects TRBV28 to TRBJ2-3; TRBD2 matches at 11 bases. This CDR3 is built from 19 residues. J gave up 1 base and V 5 bases, and 14 bases lay outside the gene matches. Germline values: CDR1 MDHEN, CDR2 SYDVKM. The CDR3 region has the DNA TGTGCCAGCAGTCAAGCGGTGTCTAGCGGGAGGCCCCGCACAGATACGCAGTATTTT. Translated: CASSQAVSSGRPRTDTQYF.

This chain links TRBV9 with TRBJ2-1; tentative D call: TRBD2 (5 bases). This CDR3 spans 14 amino acids. Germline V gene data show CDR1 as SGDLS and CDR2 as YYNGEE. Trimming left V 3 bases short and J 3 bases short, with 10 bases between. The CDR3, as DNA: TGTGCCAGCAGCGGAATCCGGGGCTACAATGAGCAGTTCTTC. It is translated as CASSGIRGYNEQFF.

This clone was observed a single time. The J gene is TRBJ2-2, the V gene TRBV30, with D perhaps matching TRBD2 (6 bases). CDR1 and CDR2 (germline): GTSNPN, SVGIG (reference sequence). V was clipped by 4 bases and J by 4 bases, with 16 bases between them. The length of the CDR3 is 15 residues. DNA of the CDR3: TGTGCCTGGATCTCGGGGGACTCGCCCACCGGGGAGCTGTTTTTT. Protein product: CAWISGDSPTGELFF.

The chain combines TRBV28 with TRBJ2-7, with D perhaps matching TRBD1 (6 bases). V gave up 5 bases and J gave up 3 bases, with 17 bases separating them. This CDR3 has 15 amino acids. Germline values: CDR1 MDHEN, CDR2 SYDVKM. The CDR3 reads CASSRDRTKNYEQYF. In DNA, the CDR3 is TGTGCCAGCAGTCGAGACAGGACCAAAAACTACGAGCAGTACTTC.

This clone occurred once. This chain links TRBV6-6 with TRBJ2-7, with 14 bases identical to TRBD2. CDR1 is MNHNY and CDR2 is SVGAGI in the germline V gene (reference sequence). The CDR3 covers 15 residues. The trim removed 5 bases at V and 4 bases at J, leaving 4 bases unmatched. The CDR3, as DNA: TGTGCCAGCAGTGTGACTAGCGGGAGGGGATACGAGCAGTACTTC. Its translation: CASSVTSGRGYEQYF.

This clone was seen only a few times. This chain uses TRBV6-5 with TRBJ2-7; no clear D. The CDR3 is 11 amino acids. The V gene lost 4 bases and the J gene lost 7 bases, with 8 bases spanning the gap. CDR1 is MNHEY, CDR2 SVGAGI, per germline. The CDR3 DNA reads TGTGCCAGCAGTTCACCTGAGGAGCAGTACTTC. It specifies CASSSPEEQYF.

This chain links TRBV18 with TRBJ2-3; D is undetermined. This CDR3 region has 13 residues. Germline CDR1 is KGHSH and CDR2 is LQKENI. V gave up 3 bases and J gave up 2 bases, with 6 bases separating them. CDR3 protein: CASSPYFTDTQYF. The CDR3 DNA reads TGTGCCAGCTCACCCTACTTCACAGATACGCAGTATTTT.

CDR3 DNA: TGTGCCAGCAGCTTAGAGACAGGGGCGAATTCACCCCTCCACTTT. It is translated as CASSLETGANSPLHF. The rearrangement joins TRBV7-9 to TRBJ1-6; 8 bases are a match to TRBD1. The CDR3 spans 15 residues. Per germline, CDR1 SEHNR and CDR2 FQNEAQ (reference sequence). V lost 1 base, J lost 7 bases, and 3 bases stayed unmatched.

The chain uses TRBV6-1 and TRBJ2-5; D is possibly TRBD2 (6 bases). The CDR3 loop spans 15 amino acids. Germline lookup yields CDR1 MNHNS and CDR2 SASEGT. V was trimmed by 6 bases and J by 2 bases, leaving 16 bases between them. The CDR3, as DNA: TGTGCCAGCAGGGAGGGGTTACATCGACAAGAGACCCAGTACTTC. Translation gives CASREGLHRQETQYF.

This clone was recorded only once. This chain links TRBV2 with TRBJ1-2; the D gene is possibly TRBD1 (5 bases). Trimming took 6 bases from V and 4 from J, leaving 21 bases between them. CDR3 size: 16 residues. Per the germline V gene, CDR1 is SNHLY and CDR2 is FYNNEI. The CDR3 coding sequence is TGTGCCAGCAGCGGACGAAACACGACAGTAATCTATGGCTACACCTTC. It codes for CASSGRNTTVIYGYTF.

This clone was seen once. The J gene is TRBJ2-3, the V gene TRBV6-5; D is ambiguous. V was clipped by 1 base and J by 6 bases, with 8 bases between them. Germline CDR1 reads MNHEY; CDR2 reads SVGAGI. The CDR3 totals 13 residues. CDR3 DNA: TGTGCCAGCAGTTACTACCGGGCCGATACGCAGTATTTT. Translating gives CASSYYRADTQYF.

J is TRBJ2-1 and V is TRBV15; D may match TRBD1 or TRBD2 (5 bases each). The CDR3 sequence is 13 residues long. Trimming removed 0 bases from V and 8 bases from J, with 8 bases in between. Germline values: CDR1 LNHNV, CDR2 YYDKDF (reference sequence). The CDR3 sequence is CATSRDLGDEQFF. The CDR3, as DNA: TGTGCCACCAGCAGAGATTTGGGGGATGAGCAGTTCTTC. Drawing the rest from reference TRBV15 and TRBJ2-1, the complete variable domain is DAMVIQNPRYQVTQFGKPVTLSCSQTLNHNVMYWYQQKSSQAPKLLFHYYDKDFNNEADTPDNFQSRRPNTSFCFLDIRSPGLGDTAMYLCATSRDLGDEQFFGPGTRLTVL.

This clone was found once. The CDR3 reads CASSLMATYGYTF. The DNA of the CDR3 is TGTGCCAGCAGCTTAATGGCAACCTATGGCTACACCTTC. The chain joins TRBV5-6 to TRBJ1-2; D is uncertain. Trimming took off 2 bases at V and 4 bases at J, with 9 bases between the two ends. The CDR3 length is 13 residues. Germline V gene data show CDR1 as SGHDT and CDR2 as YYEEEE.

This clone was counted only a few times. The genes are TRBV28 and TRBJ2-1; D remains unclear. This CDR3 contains 15 residues. V lost 6 bases and J 8 bases, leaving 20 bases between the germline ends. The V gene's germline CDR1 is MDHEN and CDR2 SYDVKM. The CDR3 here is CASSQNKGLLDEQFF. Written as DNA, the CDR3 is TGTGCCAGCAGCCAGAACAAAGGGCTTCTTGATGAGCAGTTCTTC.

This clone was observed a few times. V gene TRBV14 combines with J gene TRBJ2-1, with TRBD2 identical over 9 bases. In germline, CDR1 is SGHDN, CDR2 FVKESK. The CDR3 length is 14 residues. The V segment lost 5 bases and the J segment 5 bases; nucleotides outside the gene matches: 4. This CDR3 is CASSLGLAHNEQFF. Written as DNA, the CDR3 is TGTGCCAGCAGCTTGGGACTAGCTCACAATGAGCAGTTCTTC.

This sequence joins TRBV28 and TRBJ1-5, with a tentative D call TRBD1 (5 bases). The CDR3 sequence is 16 residues long. Trimming stripped 6 bases from V and 4 bases from J, with 19 bases between. Germline CDR1 is MDHEN and CDR2 is SYDVKM. This CDR3 is CASSPTGLYRNQPQHF. The DNA for the CDR3 is TGTGCCAGCAGCCCTACCGGTCTTTACAGGAATCAGCCCCAGCATTTT.

This clone showed up just a few times. The chain links TRBV2 to TRBJ1-5; D is perhaps TRBD1 (6 bases). The CDR3 contains 14 residues. The V gene's germline CDR1 is SNHLY and CDR2 FYNNEI. The V gene lost 3 bases and the J gene lost 6 bases, with 12 bases spanning the gap. The CDR3 sequence: CASSDGRGGQPQHF. The DNA of the CDR3 is TGTGCCAGCAGTGACGGCAGGGGTGGTCAGCCCCAGCATTTT.

The chain recombines TRBV5-1 with TRBJ1-4; 7 bases line up with TRBD1. The V and J ends lost 3 bases and 8 bases, in that order; junction bases with no gene match: 7. Germline V gives CDR1 SGHRS, CDR2 YFSETQ. The CDR3 contains 14 residues. In DNA form, the CDR3 reads TGCGCCAGCAGCTCGACAGGGATGGGGGAAAAACTGTTTTTT. Translating it yields CASSSTGMGEKLFF.

The chain employs TRBV28 and TRBJ2-1, with 9 positions matching TRBD2. The CDR3 is 14 amino acids. With V trimmed by 10 bases and J by 3 bases, 7 bases remained unmatched. Germline V gene data show CDR1 as MDHEN and CDR2 as SYDVKM. The CDR3, as DNA: TGTGCCATCATGGAGACTAGCGGCTACAATGAGCAGTTCTTC. Translating it yields CAIMETSGYNEQFF.

The chain couples TRBV6-5 to TRBJ2-3; no clear D gene. The ends were cut back, 10 bases at V and 0 bases at J, with 5 bases in the middle. This CDR3 region has 11 residues. Germline lookup yields CDR1 MNHEY and CDR2 SVGAGI. The chain's CDR3 is CATKSTDTQYF. The CDR3 region has the DNA TGTGCCACGAAAAGCACAGATACGCAGTATTTT.

The V call is TRBV4-1, the J call TRBJ2-6; D not certain. Germline V lookup: CDR1 MGHRA, CDR2 YSYEKL. The CDR3 has 13 residues. With 4 bases removed from V and 5 bases from J, the gap between germline ends came to 6 bases. In DNA, the CDR3 is TGCGCCAGCAGCCGCGATCGGGCCAACGTCCTGACTTTC. Translating it yields CASSRDRANVLTF.

The genes are TRBV28 and TRBJ2-5; 10 bases are shared with TRBD1. J was trimmed by 5 bases and V by 6 bases; bases with no gene match: 12. Germline CDR1 and CDR2: MDHEN and SYDVKM. The CDR3 contains 16 residues. DNA of the CDR3: TGTGCCAGCAGCCTTACCTCCGGGACAGGGGATGAGACCCAGTACTTC. Protein: CASSLTSGTGDETQYF.

This chain joins TRBV25-1 and TRBJ2-3; a weak D match, TRBD1 (6 bases). The CDR3 sequence is 15 residues long. Germline values: CDR1 MGHDK, CDR2 SYGVNS. V was shortened by 5 bases and J by 2 bases, with 14 bases between the two germline ends. The chain's CDR3 is CASSSQGASTDTQYF. CDR3 nucleotides: TGTGCCAGCAGTTCACAGGGTGCATCCACAGATACGCAGTATTTT.

This chain uses TRBV19 with TRBJ1-2; 10 nucleotides line up with TRBD1. The germline V gene encodes CDR1 LNHDA and CDR2 SQIVND (reference sequence). The CDR3 loop spans 15 amino acids. V lost 1 base, J lost 8 bases, and 7 bases stayed unmatched. The CDR3: CASSIVWGQGLGYTF. CDR3 coding DNA: TGTGCCAGTAGTATAGTATGGGGACAGGGGCTCGGCTACACCTTC.

The chain joins TRBV4-2 to TRBJ2-5; D remains ambiguous. CDR1 LGHNA and CDR2 YNFKEQ come from the germline V gene. The CDR3 consists of 14 residues. V was clipped by 3 bases and J by 1 base, with 9 bases between them. As DNA, the CDR3 is TGTGCCAGCAGCCATGACACCTCCCAAGAGACCCAGTACTTC. It yields the protein CASSHDTSQETQYF.

The chain recombines TRBV10-1 with TRBJ2-1; 9 positions agree with TRBD1. V lost 4 bases and J lost 1; bases outside the gene matches: 8. Germline-derived CDR1 and CDR2 are WNHNN and SYGVQD (reference sequence). CDR3 length: 17 residues. CDR3 sequence: CASSGASGTGSYNEQFF. The CDR3 bases are TGCGCCAGCAGTGGGGCCTCCGGGACAGGGTCCTACAATGAGCAGTTCTTC.

This clone was found a few times. The rearrangement joins TRBV6-6 to TRBJ2-2; D not certain. The CDR3 spans 12 residues. Germline V gene data show CDR1 as MNHNY and CDR2 as SVGAGI (reference sequence). V lost 2 bases, J lost 5 bases, and 3 bases lay in between. The CDR3 DNA reads TGTGCCAGCAGTTACGGAACCGGGGAGCTGTTTTTT. Protein sequence: CASSYGTGELFF.

The chain carries TRBV7-9 and TRBJ2-3; TRBD2 agrees at 7 bases. The CDR3 consists of 15 residues. Germline CDR1 is SEHNR and CDR2 is FQNEAQ (reference sequence). V lost 5 bases and J lost 0; bases outside the gene matches: 5. CDR3 bases: TGTGCCAGCAGCCCACTAGCGATGAGCACAGATACGCAGTATTTT. Its translation is CASSPLAMSTDTQYF.